This TCR beta chain was obtained from a study of post-analysis software for immune sequencing data. Study-level points and caveats: The study found TRBV5-6, TRBV5-1 and TRBV20-1 among about five TRBV segments more frequent in patients than controls.

This clonotype was observed a single time. Its antigen is currently unknown. TCR beta libraries were prepared from cDNA with unique molecular identifiers. From the PCR reads, TCRdb called clonotypes with MiXCR, one entry per CDR3 protein. The table records 350,000 to 450,000 distinct CDR3 sequences, about 39% of them present only once. The CDR3 totals 15 residues. V shed 2 bases, J shed 7 bases, and the junction held 7 bases outside the gene matches. CDR1 and CDR2 (germline): MGHDK, SYGVNS. The sample was blood. The sequence was obtained from a girl aged 2 to 10 with multiple sclerosis. The rearrangement links TRBV25-1 to TRBJ2-1; 8 bases map to TRBD2. The DNA for the CDR3 is TGTGCCAGCAGTGAACTCGGTAGCGGGGCGAATGAGCAGTTCTTC. Protein: CASSELGSGANEQFF.